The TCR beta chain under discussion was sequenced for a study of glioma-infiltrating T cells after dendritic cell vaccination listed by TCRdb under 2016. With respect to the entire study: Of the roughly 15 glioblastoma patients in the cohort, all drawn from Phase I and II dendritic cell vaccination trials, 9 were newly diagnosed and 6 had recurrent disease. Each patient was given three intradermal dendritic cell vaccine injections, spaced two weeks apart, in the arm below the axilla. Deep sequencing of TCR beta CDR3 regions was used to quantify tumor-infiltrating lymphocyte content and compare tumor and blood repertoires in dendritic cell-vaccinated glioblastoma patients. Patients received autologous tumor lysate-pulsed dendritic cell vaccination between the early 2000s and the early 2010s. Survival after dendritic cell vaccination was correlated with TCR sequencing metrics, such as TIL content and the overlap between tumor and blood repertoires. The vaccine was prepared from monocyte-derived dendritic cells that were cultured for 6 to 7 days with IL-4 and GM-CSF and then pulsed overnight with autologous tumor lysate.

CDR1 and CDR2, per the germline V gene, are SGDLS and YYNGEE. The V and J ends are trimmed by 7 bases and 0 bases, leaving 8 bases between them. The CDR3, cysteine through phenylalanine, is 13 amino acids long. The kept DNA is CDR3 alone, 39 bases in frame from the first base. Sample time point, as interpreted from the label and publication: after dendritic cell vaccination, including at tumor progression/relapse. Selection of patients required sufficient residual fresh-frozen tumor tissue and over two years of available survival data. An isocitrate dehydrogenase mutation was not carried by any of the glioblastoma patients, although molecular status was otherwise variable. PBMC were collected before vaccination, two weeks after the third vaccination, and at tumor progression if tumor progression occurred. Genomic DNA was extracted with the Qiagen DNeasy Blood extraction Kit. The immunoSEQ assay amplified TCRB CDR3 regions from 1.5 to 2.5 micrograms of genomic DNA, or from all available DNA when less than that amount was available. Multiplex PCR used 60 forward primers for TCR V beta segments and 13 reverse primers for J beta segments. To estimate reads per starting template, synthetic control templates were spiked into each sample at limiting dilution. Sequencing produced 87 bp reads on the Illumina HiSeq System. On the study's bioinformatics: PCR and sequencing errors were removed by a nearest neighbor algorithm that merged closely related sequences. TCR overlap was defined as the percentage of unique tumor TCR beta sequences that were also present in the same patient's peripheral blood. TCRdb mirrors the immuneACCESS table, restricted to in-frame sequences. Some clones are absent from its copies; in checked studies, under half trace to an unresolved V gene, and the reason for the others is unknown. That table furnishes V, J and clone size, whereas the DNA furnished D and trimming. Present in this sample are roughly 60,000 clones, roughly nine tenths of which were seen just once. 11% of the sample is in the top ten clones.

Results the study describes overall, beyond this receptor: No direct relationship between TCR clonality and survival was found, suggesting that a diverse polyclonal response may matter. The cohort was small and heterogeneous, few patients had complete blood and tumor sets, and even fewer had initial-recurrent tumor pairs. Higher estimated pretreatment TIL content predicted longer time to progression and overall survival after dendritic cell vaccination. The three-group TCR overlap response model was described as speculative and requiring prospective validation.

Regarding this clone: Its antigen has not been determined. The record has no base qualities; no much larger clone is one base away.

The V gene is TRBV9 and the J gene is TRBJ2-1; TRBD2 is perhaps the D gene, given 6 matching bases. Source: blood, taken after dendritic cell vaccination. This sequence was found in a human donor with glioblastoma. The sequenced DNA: TGTGCCAGCGGGGGGAGCTCCTACAATGAGCAGTTCTTC. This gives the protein CASGGSSYNEQFF.